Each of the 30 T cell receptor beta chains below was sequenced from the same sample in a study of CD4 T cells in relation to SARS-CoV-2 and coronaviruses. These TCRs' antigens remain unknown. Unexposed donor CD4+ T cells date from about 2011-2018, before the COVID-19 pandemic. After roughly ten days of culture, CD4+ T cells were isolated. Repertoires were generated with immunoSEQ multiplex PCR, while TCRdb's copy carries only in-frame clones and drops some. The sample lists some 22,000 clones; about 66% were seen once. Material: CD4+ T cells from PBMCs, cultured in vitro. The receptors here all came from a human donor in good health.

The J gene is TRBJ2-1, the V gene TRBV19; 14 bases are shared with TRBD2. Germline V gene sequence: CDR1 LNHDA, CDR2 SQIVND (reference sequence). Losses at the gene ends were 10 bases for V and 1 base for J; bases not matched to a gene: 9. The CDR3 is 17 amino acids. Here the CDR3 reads CATSGLAGVVSYNEQFF. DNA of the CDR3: TGTGCCACGTCGGGACTAGCGGGAGTAGTTTCCTACAATGAGCAGTTCTTC.

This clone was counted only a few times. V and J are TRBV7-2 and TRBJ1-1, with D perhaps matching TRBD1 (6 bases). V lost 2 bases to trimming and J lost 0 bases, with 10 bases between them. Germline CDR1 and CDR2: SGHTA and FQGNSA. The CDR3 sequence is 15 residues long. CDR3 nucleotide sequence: TGTGCCAGCAGCTTAAGGACAGACATGAACACTGAAGCTTTCTTT. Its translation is CASSLRTDMNTEAFF.

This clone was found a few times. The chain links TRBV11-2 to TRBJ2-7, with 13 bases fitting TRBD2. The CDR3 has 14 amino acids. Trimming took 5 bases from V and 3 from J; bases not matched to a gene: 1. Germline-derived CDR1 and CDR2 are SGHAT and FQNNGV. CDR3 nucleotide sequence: TGTGCCAGCAGCCGGACTAGCGGGAGCTACGAGCAGTACTTC. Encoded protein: CASSRTSGSYEQYF.

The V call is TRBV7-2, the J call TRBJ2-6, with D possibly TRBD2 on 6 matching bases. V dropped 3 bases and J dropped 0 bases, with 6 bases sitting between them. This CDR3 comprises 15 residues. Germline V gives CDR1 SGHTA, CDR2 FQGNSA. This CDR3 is CASSFGGSGANVLTF. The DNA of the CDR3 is TGTGCCAGCAGCTTCGGGGGCTCTGGGGCCAACGTCCTGACTTTC.

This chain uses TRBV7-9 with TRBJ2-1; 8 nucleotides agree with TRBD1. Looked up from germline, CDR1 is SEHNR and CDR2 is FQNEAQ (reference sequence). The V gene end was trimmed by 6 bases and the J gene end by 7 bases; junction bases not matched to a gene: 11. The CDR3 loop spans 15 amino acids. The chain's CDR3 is CASRDPGQDWNEQFF. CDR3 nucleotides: TGTGCCAGCAGGGACCCGGGACAGGATTGGAATGAGCAGTTCTTC.

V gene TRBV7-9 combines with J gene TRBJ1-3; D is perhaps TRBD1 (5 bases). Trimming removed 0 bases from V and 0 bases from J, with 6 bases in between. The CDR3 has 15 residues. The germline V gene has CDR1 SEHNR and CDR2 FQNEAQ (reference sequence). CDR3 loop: CASSLAGTSGNTIYF. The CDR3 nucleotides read TGTGCCAGCAGCTTAGCCGGGACCTCTGGAAACACCATATATTTT.

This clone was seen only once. Here the CDR3 reads CASSSTGGTYEQYF. CDR3 in DNA: TGTGCCAGCAGCTCAACGGGGGGGACCTACGAGCAGTACTTC. The gene calls are TRBV7-2 and TRBJ2-7, with TRBD2 matching 8 bases. V trimming: 4 bases; J trimming: 2 bases; junction bases outside the gene matches: 4. The CDR3 runs to 14 residues. The V gene's germline CDR1 is SGHTA and CDR2 FQGNSA.

The DNA of the CDR3 is TGCAGCGTTATCCCTGGGAACAGGGGGGCGAACACTGAAGCTTTCTTT. Amino acids: CSVIPGNRGANTEAFF. The rearrangement links TRBV29-1 to TRBJ1-1; TRBD1 agrees at 8 bases. The CDR3 totals 16 residues. The V and J ends lost 5 bases and 1 base, in that order; junction bases with no gene match: 12. The V gene's germline CDR1 is SQVTM and CDR2 ANQGSEA. The full variable domain, its missing parts supplied by reference TRBV29-1 and TRBJ1-1, is SAVISQKPSRDICQRGTSLTIQCQVDSQVTMMFWYRQQPGQSLTLIATANQGSEATYESGFVIDKFPISRPNLTFSTLTVSNMSPEDSSIYLCSVIPGNRGANTEAFFGQGTRLTVV.

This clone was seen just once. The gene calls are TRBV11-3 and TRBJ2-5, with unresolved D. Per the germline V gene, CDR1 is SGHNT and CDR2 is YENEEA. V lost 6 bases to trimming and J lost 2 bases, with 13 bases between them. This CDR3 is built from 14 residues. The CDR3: CASRMTGPQETQYF. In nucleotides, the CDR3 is TGTGCCAGCAGGATGACTGGGCCGCAAGAGACCCAGTACTTC.

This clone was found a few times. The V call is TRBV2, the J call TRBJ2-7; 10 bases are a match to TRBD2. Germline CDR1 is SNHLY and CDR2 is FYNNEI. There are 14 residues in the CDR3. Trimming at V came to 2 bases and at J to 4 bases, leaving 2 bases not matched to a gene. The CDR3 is CASSESAGGYEQYF. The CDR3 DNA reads TGTGCCAGCAGTGAATCAGCGGGAGGGTACGAGCAGTACTTC.

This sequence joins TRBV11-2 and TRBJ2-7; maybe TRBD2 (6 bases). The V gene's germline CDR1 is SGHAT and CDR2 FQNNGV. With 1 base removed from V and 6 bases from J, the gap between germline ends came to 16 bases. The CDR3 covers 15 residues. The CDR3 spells CASSLGGEEGREQYF. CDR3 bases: TGTGCCAGCAGCTTAGGGGGGGAGGAAGGACGCGAGCAGTACTTC.

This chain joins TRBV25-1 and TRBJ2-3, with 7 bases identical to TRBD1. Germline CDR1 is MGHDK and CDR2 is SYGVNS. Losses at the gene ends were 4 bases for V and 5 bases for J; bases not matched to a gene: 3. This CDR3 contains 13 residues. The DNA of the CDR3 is TGTGCCAGCAGTGGGGCAGGGGGAGATACGCAGTATTTT. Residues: CASSGAGGDTQYF. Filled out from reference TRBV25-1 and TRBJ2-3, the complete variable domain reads EADIYQTPRYLVIGTGKKITLECSQTMGHDKMYWYQQDPGMELHLIHYSYGVNSTEKGDLSSESTVSRIRTEHFPLTLESARPSHTSQYLCASSGAGGDTQYFGPGTRLTVL.

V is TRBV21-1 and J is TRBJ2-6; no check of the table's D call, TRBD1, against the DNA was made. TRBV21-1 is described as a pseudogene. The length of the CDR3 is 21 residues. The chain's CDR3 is CASSTTQGGTGVREGANVLTF. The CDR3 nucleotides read TGTGCCAGCAGCACTACCCAGGGCGGGACAGGGGTTCGGGAAGGGGCCAACGTCCTGACTTTC.

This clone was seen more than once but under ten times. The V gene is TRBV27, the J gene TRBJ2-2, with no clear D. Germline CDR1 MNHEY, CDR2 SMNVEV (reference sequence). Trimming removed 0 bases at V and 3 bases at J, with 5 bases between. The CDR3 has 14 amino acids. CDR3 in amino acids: CASSLSTYTGELFF. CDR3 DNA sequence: TGTGCCAGCAGTTTATCGACCTACACCGGGGAGCTGTTTTTT.

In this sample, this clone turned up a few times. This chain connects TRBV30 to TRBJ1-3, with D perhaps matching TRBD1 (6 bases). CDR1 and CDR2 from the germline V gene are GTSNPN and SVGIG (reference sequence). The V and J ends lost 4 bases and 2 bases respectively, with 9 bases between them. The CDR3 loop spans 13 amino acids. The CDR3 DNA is TGTGCCTGGAACAGGGACCCTGGAAACACCATATATTTT. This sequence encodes CAWNRDPGNTIYF.

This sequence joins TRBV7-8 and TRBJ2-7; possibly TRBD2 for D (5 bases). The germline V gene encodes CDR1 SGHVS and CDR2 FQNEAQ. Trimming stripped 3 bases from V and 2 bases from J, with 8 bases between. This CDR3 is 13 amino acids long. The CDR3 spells CASSFRLTYEQYF. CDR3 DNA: TGTGCCAGCAGCTTCCGACTAACCTACGAGCAGTACTTC.

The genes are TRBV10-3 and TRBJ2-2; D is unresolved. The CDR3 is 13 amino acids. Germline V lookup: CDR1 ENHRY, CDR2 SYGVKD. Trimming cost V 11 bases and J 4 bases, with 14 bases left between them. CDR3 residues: CAAQPGGTGELFF. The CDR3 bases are TGTGCCGCCCAACCAGGCGGCACCGGGGAGCTGTTTTTT.

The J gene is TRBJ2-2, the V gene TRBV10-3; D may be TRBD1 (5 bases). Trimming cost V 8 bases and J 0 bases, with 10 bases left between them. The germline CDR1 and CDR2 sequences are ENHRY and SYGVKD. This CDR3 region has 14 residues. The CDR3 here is CAIRQTTNTGELFF. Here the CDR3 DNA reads TGTGCCATCCGACAGACAACGAACACCGGGGAGCTGTTTTTT.

The CDR3: CASSVAGTNTGELFF. For the CDR3, the DNA is TGTGCCAGCAGCGTAGCAGGGACGAACACCGGGGAGCTGTTTTTT. The V and J genes are TRBV9 and TRBJ2-2, with D maybe TRBD1 (5 bases). From germline, CDR1 is SGDLS and CDR2 YYNGEE. The CDR3 sequence is 15 residues long. Trimming pared 0 bases from V and 0 bases from J, leaving 6 bases between.

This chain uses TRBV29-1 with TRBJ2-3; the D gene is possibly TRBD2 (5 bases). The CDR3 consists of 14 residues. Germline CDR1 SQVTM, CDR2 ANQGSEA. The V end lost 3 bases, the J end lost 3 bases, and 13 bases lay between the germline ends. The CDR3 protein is CSVDGRWRTDTQYF. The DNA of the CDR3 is TGCAGCGTTGATGGTCGTTGGAGGACAGATACGCAGTATTTT.

The CDR3 region has the DNA TGTGCCAGCAGTTCACAGGGGGGGACTAATGAAAAACTGTTTTTT. This translates into CASSSQGGTNEKLFF. The chain carries TRBV6-5 and TRBJ1-4; 8 bases match TRBD1. This CDR3 region has 15 residues. The junction had 3 bases not matched to a gene; V was cut back by 4 bases and J by 2 bases. The germline gives CDR1 MNHEY, CDR2 SVGAGI.

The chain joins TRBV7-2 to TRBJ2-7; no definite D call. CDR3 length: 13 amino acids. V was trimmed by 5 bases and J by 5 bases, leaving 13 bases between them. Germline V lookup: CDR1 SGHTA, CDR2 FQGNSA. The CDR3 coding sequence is TGTGCCAGCAGCCAATCCCGACGGGACGAGCAGTACTTC. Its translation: CASSQSRRDEQYF.

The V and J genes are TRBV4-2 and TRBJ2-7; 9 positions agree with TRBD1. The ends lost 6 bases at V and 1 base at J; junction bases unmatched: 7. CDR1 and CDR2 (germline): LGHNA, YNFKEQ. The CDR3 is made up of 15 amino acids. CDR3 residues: CASSKPGQGSYEQYF. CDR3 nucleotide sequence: TGTGCCAGCAGTAAACCGGGACAGGGTTCCTACGAGCAGTACTTC.

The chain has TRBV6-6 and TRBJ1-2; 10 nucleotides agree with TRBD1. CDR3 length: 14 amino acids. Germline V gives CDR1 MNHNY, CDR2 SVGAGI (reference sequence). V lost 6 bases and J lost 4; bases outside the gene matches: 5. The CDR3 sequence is CASREGQGSYGYTF. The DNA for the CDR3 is TGTGCCAGCAGGGAGGGACAGGGGAGCTATGGCTACACCTTC.

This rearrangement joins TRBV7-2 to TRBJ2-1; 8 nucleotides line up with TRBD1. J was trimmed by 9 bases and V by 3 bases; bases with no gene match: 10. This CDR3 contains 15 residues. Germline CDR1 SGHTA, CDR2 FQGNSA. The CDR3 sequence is CASSLAYRGVGEQFF. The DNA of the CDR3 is TGTGCCAGCAGCTTGGCTTACAGGGGGGTAGGTGAGCAGTTCTTC.

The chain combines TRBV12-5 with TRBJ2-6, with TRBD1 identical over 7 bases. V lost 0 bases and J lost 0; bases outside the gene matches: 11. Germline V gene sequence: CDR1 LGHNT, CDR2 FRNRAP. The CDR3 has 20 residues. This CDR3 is CASGLVLRDSLFSGANVLTF. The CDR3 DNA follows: TGTGCTAGTGGTTTGGTTCTCCGGGACAGCCTCTTCTCTGGGGCCAACGTCCTGACTTTC.

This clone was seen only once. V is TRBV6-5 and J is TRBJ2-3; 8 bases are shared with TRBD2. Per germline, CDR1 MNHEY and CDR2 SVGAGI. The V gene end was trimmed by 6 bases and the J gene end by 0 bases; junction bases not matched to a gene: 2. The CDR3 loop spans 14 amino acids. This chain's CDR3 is CASRLAESTDTQYF. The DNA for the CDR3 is TGTGCCAGCAGACTAGCGGAAAGCACAGATACGCAGTATTTT.

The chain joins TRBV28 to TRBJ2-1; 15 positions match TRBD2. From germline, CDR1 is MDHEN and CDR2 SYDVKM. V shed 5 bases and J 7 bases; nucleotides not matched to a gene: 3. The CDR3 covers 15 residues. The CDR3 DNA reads TGTGCCAGCAGTCTCGGACTAGCGGGGGGGAATGAGCAGTTCTTC. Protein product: CASSLGLAGGNEQFF.

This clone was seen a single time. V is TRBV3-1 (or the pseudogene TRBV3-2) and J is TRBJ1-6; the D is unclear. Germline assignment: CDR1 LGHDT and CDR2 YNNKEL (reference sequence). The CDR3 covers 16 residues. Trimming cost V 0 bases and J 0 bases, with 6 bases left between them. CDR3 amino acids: CASSQDGSSYNSPLHF. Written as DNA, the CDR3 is TGTGCCAGCAGCCAAGATGGTAGCTCCTATAATTCACCCCTCCACTTT.

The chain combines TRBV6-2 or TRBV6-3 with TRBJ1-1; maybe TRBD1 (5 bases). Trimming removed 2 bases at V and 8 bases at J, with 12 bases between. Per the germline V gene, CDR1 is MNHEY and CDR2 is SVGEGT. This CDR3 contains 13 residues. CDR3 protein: CASSYGWGAEAFF. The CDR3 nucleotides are TGTGCCAGCAGTTACGGCTGGGGCGCCGAAGCTTTCTTT.